One sample yielded the 13 T cell receptor beta chains listed below, sequenced in a study of beta chain features in type 1 diabetes. General study points: TCRB CDR3 length was moderately but significantly reduced in all four CD4+ subsets of Type 1 diabetes patients.

The isolated RNA, all of it, was reverse transcribed, so expressed TCRB transcripts were what got sequenced. Data came from immunoSEQ multiplex PCR; TCRdb stores just in-frame clones and leaves some out. This table has approximately 730,000 clones, around an eighth appearing once. Antigens for these TCRs are unknown. Sequencing was carried out using naive CD4+ T cells from blood. The origin of the receptors is a man in his late teens or twenties with type 1 diabetes.

The V call is TRBV5-6, the J call TRBJ1-2, with D hard to call. Per germline, CDR1 SGHDT and CDR2 YYEEEE. V was cut by 4 bases and J by 6 bases, with 7 bases left in between. The CDR3 extends over 11 amino acids. The DNA of the CDR3 is TGTGCCAGCAGCACAACGAATGGCTACACCTTC. The encoded protein is CASSTTNGYTF.

V is TRBV29-1 and J is TRBJ1-5; 7 bases line up with TRBD1. The CDR3 sequence is 12 residues long. Losses at the gene ends were 4 bases for V and 7 bases for J; bases not matched to a gene: 4. Germline assignment: CDR1 SQVTM and CDR2 ANQGSEA. CDR3 sequence (DNA): TGCAGCGTTGGACAGGGAAAACAGCCCCAGCATTTT. Residues: CSVGQGKQPQHF.

The rearrangement joins TRBV5-1 to TRBJ2-2, with D perhaps TRBD1 (5 bases). V was pared by 5 bases and J by 1 base, with 18 bases between. Germline CDR1 is SGHRS and CDR2 is YFSETQ. CDR3 length equals 17 residues. CDR3 sequence (DNA): TGCGCCAGCAGACCGACGACAGTAGGGGTGAACACCGGGGAGCTGTTTTTT. Translating it yields CASRPTTVGVNTGELFF.

This clone was counted only a few times. The gene calls are TRBV7-2 and TRBJ2-7; D may be TRBD1 (6 bases). The CDR3 runs to 12 residues. The V end was cut by 7 bases, the J end by 4 bases, with 11 bases between. From germline, CDR1 is SGHTA and CDR2 FQGNSA. The CDR3 nucleotides read TGTGCCAGCACCTTCCAGGGGTACGAGCAGTACTTC. This sequence encodes CASTFQGYEQYF.

This sequence joins TRBV29-1 and TRBJ1-1; 8 bases line up with TRBD1. The J segment lost 3 bases and the V segment lost 8 bases, leaving 8 bases of the junction unmatched. The CDR3 consists of 13 residues. Germline V gives CDR1 SQVTM, CDR2 ANQGSEA. CDR3 residues: CSLRQGLDTEAFF. The CDR3 nucleotides read TGCAGCCTAAGACAGGGGTTGGACACTGAAGCTTTCTTT.

This clone showed up just a few times. V is TRBV28 and J is TRBJ1-2; D might be TRBD1 (5 bases). The V gene lost 10 bases and the J gene lost 2 bases, with 23 bases spanning the gap. CDR1 is MDHEN and CDR2 is SYDVKM in the germline V gene. CDR3 length equals 16 residues. The CDR3 region is CATETVGNGGNYGYTF. The CDR3 bases are TGTGCCACCGAGACAGTTGGTAACGGAGGGAACTATGGCTACACCTTC.

The genes are TRBV5-1 and TRBJ1-1; TRBD1 aligns across 7 bases. The CDR3 covers 16 residues. The V and J ends lost 2 bases and 1 base, in that order; junction bases with no gene match: 8. CDR1 is SGHRS and CDR2 is YFSETQ in the germline V gene. CDR3 residues: CASSFVFGTANTEAFF. CDR3 nucleotides: TGCGCCAGCAGCTTCGTTTTTGGGACAGCGAACACTGAAGCTTTCTTT.

The rearrangement links TRBV29-1 to TRBJ2-7; D is possibly TRBD2 (5 bases). V was trimmed by 4 bases and J by 0 bases, leaving 10 bases between them. Germline CDR1 and CDR2: SQVTM and ANQGSEA. The CDR3 covers 13 residues. This CDR3 is CSVGSGSSYEQYF. In nucleotides, the CDR3 is TGCAGCGTTGGGTCGGGGAGCTCCTACGAGCAGTACTTC.

A few counts support this clone. The chain carries TRBV7-3 and TRBJ1-2; perhaps TRBD1 as D (5 bases). The V and J ends lost 5 bases and 7 bases respectively, with 17 bases between them. The germline V gene has CDR1 SGHTA and CDR2 FQGTGA. This CDR3 has 14 amino acids. Here the CDR3 reads CASSLGAGPSGYTF. The DNA of the CDR3 is TGTGCCAGCAGCCTAGGGGCCGGTCCGAGTGGCTACACCTTC.

The V gene is TRBV4-1, the J gene TRBJ2-5, with D possibly being TRBD1 (6 bases). CDR1 and CDR2 (germline): MGHRA, YSYEKL. V lost 0 bases and J 5 bases, leaving 13 bases between the germline ends. This CDR3 region has 15 residues. The CDR3 spells CASSQEGRGSETQYF. The CDR3 nucleotides are TGCGCCAGCAGCCAAGAAGGAAGGGGGTCGGAGACCCAGTACTTC.

This clone turned up a few times. V gene TRBV7-8 combines with J gene TRBJ2-3; D perhaps matches TRBD2 (5 bases). The CDR3 loop spans 15 amino acids. The V gene's germline CDR1 is SGHVS and CDR2 FQNEAQ. V was cut by 1 base and J by 1 base, with 9 bases left in between. The CDR3 reads CASSLVFGGTDTQYF. The CDR3 DNA is TGTGCCAGCAGCTTAGTTTTCGGGGGCACAGATACGCAGTATTTT.

This clone occurred a few times. The chain joins TRBV6-5 to TRBJ1-5, with a possible D match to TRBD1 (5 bases). The germline V gene has CDR1 MNHEY and CDR2 SVGAGI. V dropped 2 bases and J dropped 5 bases, with 10 bases sitting between them. The CDR3 runs 14 residues. CDR3 nucleotide sequence: TGTGCCAGCAGTTACGGTACAGGCCATCAGCCCCAGCATTTT. As protein: CASSYGTGHQPQHF.

The V and J genes are TRBV18 and TRBJ1-3; no clear D. The V end was cut by 3 bases, the J end by 0 bases, with 15 bases between. The CDR3 length is 17 residues. Germline CDR1 and CDR2: KGHSH and LQKENI. CDR3: CASSPPRQASSGNTIYF. For the CDR3, the DNA is TGTGCCAGCTCACCGCCCCGGCAGGCCAGCTCTGGAAACACCATATATTTT.